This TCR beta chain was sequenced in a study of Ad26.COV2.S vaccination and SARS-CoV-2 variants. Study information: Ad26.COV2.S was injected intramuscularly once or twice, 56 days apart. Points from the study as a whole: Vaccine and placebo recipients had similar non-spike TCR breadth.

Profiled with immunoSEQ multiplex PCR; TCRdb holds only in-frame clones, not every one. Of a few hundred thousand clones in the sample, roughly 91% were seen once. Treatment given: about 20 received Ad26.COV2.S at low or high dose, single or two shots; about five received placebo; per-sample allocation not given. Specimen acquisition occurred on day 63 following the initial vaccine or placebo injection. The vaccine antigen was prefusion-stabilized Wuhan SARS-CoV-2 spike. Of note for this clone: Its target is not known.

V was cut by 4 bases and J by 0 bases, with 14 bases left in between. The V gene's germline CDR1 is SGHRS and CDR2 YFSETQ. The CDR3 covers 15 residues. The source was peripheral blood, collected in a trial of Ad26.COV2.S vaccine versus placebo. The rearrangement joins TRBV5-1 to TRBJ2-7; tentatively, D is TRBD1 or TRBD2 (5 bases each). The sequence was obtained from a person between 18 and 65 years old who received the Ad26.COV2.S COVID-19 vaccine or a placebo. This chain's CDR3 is CASSKYPGSSYEQYF. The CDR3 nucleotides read TGCGCCAGCAGCAAGTACCCAGGGAGCTCCTACGAGCAGTACTTC. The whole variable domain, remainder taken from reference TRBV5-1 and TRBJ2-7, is KAGVTQTPRYLIKTRGQQVTLSCSPISGHRSVSWYQQTPGQGLQFLFEYFSETQRNKGNFPGRFSGRQFSNSRSEMNVSTLELGDSALYLCASSKYPGSSYEQYFGPGTRLTVT.